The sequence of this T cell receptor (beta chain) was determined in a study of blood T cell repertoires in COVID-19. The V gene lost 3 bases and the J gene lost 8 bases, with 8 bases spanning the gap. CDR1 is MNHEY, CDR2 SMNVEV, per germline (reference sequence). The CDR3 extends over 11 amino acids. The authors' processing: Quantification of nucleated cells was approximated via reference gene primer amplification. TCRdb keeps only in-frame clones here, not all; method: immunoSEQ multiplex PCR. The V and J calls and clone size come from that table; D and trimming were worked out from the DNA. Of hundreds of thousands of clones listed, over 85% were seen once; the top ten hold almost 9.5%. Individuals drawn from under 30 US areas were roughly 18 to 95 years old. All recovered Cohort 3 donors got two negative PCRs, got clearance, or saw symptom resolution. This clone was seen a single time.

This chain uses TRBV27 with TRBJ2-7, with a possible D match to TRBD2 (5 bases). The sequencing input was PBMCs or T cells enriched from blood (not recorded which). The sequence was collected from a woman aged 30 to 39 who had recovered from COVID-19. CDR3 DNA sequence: TGTGCCAGCAGTTTCGGGGAAAAGCAGTACTTC. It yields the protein CASSFGEKQYF.